The rows below give T cell receptor beta chains drawn from one sample of a study of response to subunit inactivated influenza vaccine. TCRdb reprocessed the RT-PCR reads via MiXCR and lists one record per CDR3 protein. The sample shows some 550,000 distinct CDR3 sequences, roughly 23% of them seen only once. This sample also belongs to another study, concerning T cells expressing NK-cell markers.

The sequences come from CD4+ T cells sorted from PBMCs, collected less than 13 days after vaccination. These receptors were taken from a man aged 45-65 years who received an inactivated influenza vaccine. The conserved cysteine and the conserved F or W are not part of the CDR3 here. Fields, in order: J gene, V gene, CDR3 protein.

>TRBJ2-1|TRBV20-1
SARQGGSYNEQF
>TRBJ1-6|TRBV15
ATSTQTGSSYNSPLH
>TRBJ2-1|TRBV11-1
ASSLERVGEQF
>TRBJ2-1|TRBV7-2
ASSFASRTEQF
>TRBJ2-3|TRBV20-1
SARGGSGGGYTDTQY
>TRBJ2-5|TRBV29-1
SVLDRLGETQY
>TRBJ2-5|TRBV7-2
ASSFGTGGGGTQY
>TRBJ2-6|TRBV4-3
ASSQEFGTGANVLT
>TRBJ1-5|TRBV12-3/TRBV12-4
ASSPGTGRSPQPQH
>TRBJ2-1|TRBV11-2
ASSLGAGNSYNEQF
>TRBJ1-5|TRBV5-5
ASSLAMVNQPQH
>TRBJ1-2|TRBV4-2
ASSQAADRPYGYT
>TRBJ1-5|TRBV4-1
ASSQRGLQPQH
>TRBJ1-5|TRBV6-2/TRBV6-3
ASSPLRGPNQPQH
>TRBJ2-7|TRBV5-8
ASSPRTVSYEQY
>TRBJ2-7|TRBV7-2
ASSSGTSGARIGGQY
>TRBJ2-5|TRBV2
ASSQGQAAQETQY
>TRBJ1-2|TRBV7-2
ASSRTGSQGDGYT
>TRBJ2-6|TRBV6-5
ASSYSRAYGANVLT
>TRBJ2-1|TRBV12-3/TRBV12-4
ASRPGTGGGNEQF
>TRBJ2-7|TRBV20-1
SARRLEQY
>TRBJ1-2|TRBV11-2
ASSPSRDLLYGYT
>TRBJ2-3|TRBV4-2
ASSQEIVPPSTDTQY
>TRBJ2-7|TRBV3-1
ASSQDGGLPYEQY
>TRBJ2-1|TRBV6-5
ASSYGDRLGVIPF
>TRBJ2-1|TRBV5-1
ASSLGSGRNEQF
>TRBJ2-3|TRBV28
ASSFPTSGRRITSTDTQY
>TRBJ1-6|TRBV4-2
ASSPTGYGNSPLH
>TRBJ1-6|TRBV12-3/TRBV12-4
ASSFGQENSPLH
>TRBJ2-7|TRBV30
AWSVGSTYEQY
>TRBJ1-1|TRBV29-1
SVLDRQFGDTEAF
>TRBJ1-2|TRBV3-1
ASNLSKHGYT
>TRBJ1-2|TRBV24-1
ATSDFRGARGYT
>TRBJ1-4|TRBV4-3
ASSQEGRGKLF
>TRBJ1-4|TRBV6-5
ASSYSRGMTNEKLF
>TRBJ2-3|TRBV18
ASSPPMRGTTSTDTQY
>TRBJ2-3|TRBV7-6
ASSWMTSGIGTDTQY
>TRBJ2-7|TRBV5-6
ASSLGRQQY
>TRBJ2-6|TRBV6-5
ASSYSIGHVSGANVLT
>TRBJ2-5|TRBV20-1
SARGLGSQETQY
>TRBJ2-5|TRBV12-3/TRBV12-4
ASSSLATQY
>TRBJ1-1|TRBV5-1
ASSLGGQGRTEAF
>TRBJ2-1|TRBV5-5
ASSLGAQNEQF
>TRBJ1-2|TRBV5-1
ASGKRQGTGYA
>TRBJ2-7|TRBV18
ASSPGQAGLNEQY